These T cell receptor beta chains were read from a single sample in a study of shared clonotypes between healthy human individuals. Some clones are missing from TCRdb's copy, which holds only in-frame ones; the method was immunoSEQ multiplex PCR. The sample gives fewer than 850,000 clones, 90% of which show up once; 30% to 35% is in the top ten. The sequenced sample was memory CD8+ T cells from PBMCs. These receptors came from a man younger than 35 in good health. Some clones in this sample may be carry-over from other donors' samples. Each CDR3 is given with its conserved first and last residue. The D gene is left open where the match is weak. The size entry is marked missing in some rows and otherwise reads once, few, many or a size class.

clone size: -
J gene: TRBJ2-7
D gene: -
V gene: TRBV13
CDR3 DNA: TGTGCCAGCAGCTTGGATCGGAGCCCCCCCTACGAGCAGTACTTC
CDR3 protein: CASSLDRSPPYEQYF

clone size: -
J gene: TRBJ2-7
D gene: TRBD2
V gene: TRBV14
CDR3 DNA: TGTGCCAGCAGCCAAGGGCTAGCGGTACCCTACGAGCAGTACTTC
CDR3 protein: CASSQGLAVPYEQYF

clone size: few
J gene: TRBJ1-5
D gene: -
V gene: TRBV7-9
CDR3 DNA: TGTGCCAGCAGCTTAGAGAATCAGCCCCAGCATTTT
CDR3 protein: CASSLENQPQHF

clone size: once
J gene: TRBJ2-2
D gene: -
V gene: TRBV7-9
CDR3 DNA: TGTGCCAGCAGCCCCGACTTGAACACCGGGGAGCTGTTTTTT
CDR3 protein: CASSPDLNTGELFF

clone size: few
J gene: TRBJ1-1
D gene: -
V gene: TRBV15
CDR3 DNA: TGTGCCACCAGCAGGACAGTTAACACTGAAGCTTTCTTT
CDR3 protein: CATSRTVNTEAFF

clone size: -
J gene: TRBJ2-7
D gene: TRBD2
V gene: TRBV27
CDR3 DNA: TGTGCCAGCAGTGCCCTACTAGCGGGGGATTACTACGAGCAGTACTTC
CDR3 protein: CASSALLAGDYYEQYF

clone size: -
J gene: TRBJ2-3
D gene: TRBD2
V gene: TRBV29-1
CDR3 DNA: TGCAGCGCCGCTAGCGGGAGTGCCTTAGATACGCAGTATTTT
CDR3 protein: CSAASGSALDTQYF

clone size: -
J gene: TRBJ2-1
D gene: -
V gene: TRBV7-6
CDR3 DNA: TGTGCCAGCAGCTCTGCGAGCCCTCGAGAGCAGTTCTTC
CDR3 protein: CASSSASPREQFF

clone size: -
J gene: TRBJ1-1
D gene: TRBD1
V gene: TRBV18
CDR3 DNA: TGTGCCAGCTCATCCACTCCAAGGGGGCACACTGAAGCTTTCTTT
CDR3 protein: CASSSTPRGHTEAFF

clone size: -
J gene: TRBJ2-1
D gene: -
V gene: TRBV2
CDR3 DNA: TGTGCCAGCACACCGGCCTACAATGAGCAGTTCTTC
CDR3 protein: CASTPAYNEQFF

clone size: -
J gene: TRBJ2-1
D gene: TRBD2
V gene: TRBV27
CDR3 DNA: TGTGCCAGCAGTTGGGAGGGCCTCATCGATGAGCAGTTCTTC
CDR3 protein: CASSWEGLIDEQFF

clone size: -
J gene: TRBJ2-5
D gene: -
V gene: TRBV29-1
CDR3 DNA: TGCAGCGTTGGCCTGACAGGTCGGAGGACAGAGACCCAGTACTTC
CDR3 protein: CSVGLTGRRTETQYF

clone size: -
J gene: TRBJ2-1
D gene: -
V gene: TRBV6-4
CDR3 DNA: TGTGCCAGCAGGGCCGGGGTGGGCGGTCACAATGAGCAGTTCTTC
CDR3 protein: CASRAGVGGHNEQFF

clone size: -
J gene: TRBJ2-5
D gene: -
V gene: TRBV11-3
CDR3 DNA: TGTGCCAGCAGCTTAGAGGGTTGTAGAGGGGTTCCTCGTTCCGAGACCCAGTACTTC
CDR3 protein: CASSLEGCRGVPRSETQYF

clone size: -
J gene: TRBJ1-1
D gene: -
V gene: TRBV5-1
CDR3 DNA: TGCGCCAGCAGAAAGGGGGTAGGGAACACTGAAGCTTTCTTT
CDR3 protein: CASRKGVGNTEAFF

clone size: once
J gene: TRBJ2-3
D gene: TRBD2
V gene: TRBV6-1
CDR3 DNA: TGTGCCAGCAGTGAAATGTCTAGCGGGAGAGGATCAGATACGCAGTATTTT
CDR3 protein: CASSEMSSGRGSDTQYF

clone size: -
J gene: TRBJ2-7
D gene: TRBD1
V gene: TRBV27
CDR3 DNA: TGTGCCAGCAGTCGATCCTCCGGGACAGGGACCTACGAGCAGTACTTC
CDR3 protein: CASSRSSGTGTYEQYF

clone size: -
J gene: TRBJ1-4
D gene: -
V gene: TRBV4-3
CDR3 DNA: TGCGCCAGCAGCCAAGGTGTTAATGAAAAACTGTTTTTT
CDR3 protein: CASSQGVNEKLFF

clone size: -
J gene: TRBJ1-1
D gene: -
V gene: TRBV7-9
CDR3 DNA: TGTGCCAGCAGCTTAGTAGGGGCGGACACTGAAGCTTTCTTT
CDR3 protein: CASSLVGADTEAFF

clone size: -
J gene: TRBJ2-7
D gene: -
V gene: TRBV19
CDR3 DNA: TGTGCCAGTAGTATAACGGGAACAGGGAACTACGAGCAGTACTTC
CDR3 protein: CASSITGTGNYEQYF

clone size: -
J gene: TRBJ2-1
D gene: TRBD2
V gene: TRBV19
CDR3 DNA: TGTGCCAGTAGTATAGAGGTAGCGGGAGGACTCTACAATGAGCAGTTCTTC
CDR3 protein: CASSIEVAGGLYNEQFF

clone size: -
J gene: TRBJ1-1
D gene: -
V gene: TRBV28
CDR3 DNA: TGTGCCAGCAGTTTAAATGTGGGGTCGTACACTGAAGCTTTCTTT
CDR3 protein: CASSLNVGSYTEAFF

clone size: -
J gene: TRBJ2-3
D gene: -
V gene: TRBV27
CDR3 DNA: TGTGCCAGCAGCCAGAGACAGACAGATACGCAGTATTTT
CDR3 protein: CASSQRQTDTQYF

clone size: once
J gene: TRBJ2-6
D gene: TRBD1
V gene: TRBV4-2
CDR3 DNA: TGTGCCAGCAGCCAGGACTTGGCCCGGGACAGGTTTTTCTCTGGGGCCAACGTCCTGACTTTC
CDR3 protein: CASSQDLARDRFFSGANVLTF

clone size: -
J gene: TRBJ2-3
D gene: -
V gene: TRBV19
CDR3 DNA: TGTGCCAGTACCTCACTAGGTGGGGGGACTAGCACAGATACGCAGTATTTT
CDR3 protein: CASTSLGGGTSTDTQYF

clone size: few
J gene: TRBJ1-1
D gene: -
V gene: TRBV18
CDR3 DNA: TGTGCCAGCTCTAAGGCGAGGGACACTGAAGCTTTCTTT
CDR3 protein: CASSKARDTEAFF

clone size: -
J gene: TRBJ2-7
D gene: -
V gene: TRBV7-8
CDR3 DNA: TGTGCCAGCAGCTCATACAGGAACGAGCAGTACTTC
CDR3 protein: CASSSYRNEQYF

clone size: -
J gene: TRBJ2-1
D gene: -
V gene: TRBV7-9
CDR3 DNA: TGTGCCAGTAGTCCGCCCTCCTACAATGAGCAGTTCTTC
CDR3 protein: CASSPPSYNEQFF

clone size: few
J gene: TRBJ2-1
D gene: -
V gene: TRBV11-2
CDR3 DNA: TGTGCCAGCAGTATACTGAGGAATGAGCAGTTCTTC
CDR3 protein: CASSILRNEQFF

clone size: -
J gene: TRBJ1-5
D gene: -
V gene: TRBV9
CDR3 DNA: TGTGCCAGCAGCGTAGGAGATAGTCGCAATCAGCCCCAGCATTTT
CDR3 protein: CASSVGDSRNQPQHF

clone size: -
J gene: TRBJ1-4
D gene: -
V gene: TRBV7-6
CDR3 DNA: TGTGCCAGCAGCTTTACAGCGGGCACTAATGAAAAACTGTTTTTT
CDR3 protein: CASSFTAGTNEKLFF

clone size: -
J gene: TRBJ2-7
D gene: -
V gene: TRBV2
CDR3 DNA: TGTGCCAGCTTACTTAGACCGCTCTCCTACGAGCAGTACTTC
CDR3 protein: CASLLRPLSYEQYF

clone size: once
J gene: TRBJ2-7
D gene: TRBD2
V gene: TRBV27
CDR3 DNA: TGTGCCAGCAGTCCCGGGACTAGCGGGAGCGGCTACGAGCAGTACTTC
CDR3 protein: CASSPGTSGSGYEQYF

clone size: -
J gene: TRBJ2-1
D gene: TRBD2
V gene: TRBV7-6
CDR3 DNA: TGTGCCAGCAGCCTTTTCGTTTATAGCGGGAGGCGCTCCTACAATGAGCAGTTCTTC
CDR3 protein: CASSLFVYSGRRSYNEQFF

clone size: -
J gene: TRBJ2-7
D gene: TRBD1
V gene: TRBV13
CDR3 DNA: TGTGCCAGCAGCTCCCCCGGGACAGGGGAATACGAGCAGTACTTC
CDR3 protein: CASSSPGTGEYEQYF

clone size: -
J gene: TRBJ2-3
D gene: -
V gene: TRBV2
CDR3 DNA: TGTGCCAGACAAGGGGGAAGCACAGATACGCAGTATTTT
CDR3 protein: CARQGGSTDTQYF

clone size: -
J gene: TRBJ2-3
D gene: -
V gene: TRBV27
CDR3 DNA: TGTGCCAGCAGTCCCCGGGTCGCCCCAACAGATACGCAGTATTTT
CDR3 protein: CASSPRVAPTDTQYF

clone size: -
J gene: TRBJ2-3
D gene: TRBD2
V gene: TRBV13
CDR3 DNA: TGTGCCAGCAGCTTGCTAGCGGAGGGCACAGATACGCAGTATTTT
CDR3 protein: CASSLLAEGTDTQYF

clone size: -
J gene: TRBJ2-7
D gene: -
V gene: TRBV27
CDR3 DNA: TGTGCCAGCAGTCCCCGGGACGGAGCCCCTGGAGGCTCCTACGAGCAGTACTTC
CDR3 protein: CASSPRDGAPGGSYEQYF

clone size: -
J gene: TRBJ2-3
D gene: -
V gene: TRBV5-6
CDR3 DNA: TGTGCCAGCAGCTTAGGAGGGGTGGGGGGCCCAGATACGCAGTATTTT
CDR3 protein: CASSLGGVGGPDTQYF

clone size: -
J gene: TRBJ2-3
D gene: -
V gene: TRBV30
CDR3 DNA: TGTGCCTGGAATATGGACTTCAGCACAGATACGCAGTATTTT
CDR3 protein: CAWNMDFSTDTQYF

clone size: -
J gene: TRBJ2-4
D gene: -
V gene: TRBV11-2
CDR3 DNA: TGTGCCAGCAGCTTTAGGACGGTGCTCGACATTCAGTACTTC
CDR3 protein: CASSFRTVLDIQYF

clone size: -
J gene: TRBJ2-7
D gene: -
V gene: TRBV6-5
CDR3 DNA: TGTGCCAGCAGTTTCGGCCGAGGGGTGACCTACGAGCAGTACTTC
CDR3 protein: CASSFGRGVTYEQYF

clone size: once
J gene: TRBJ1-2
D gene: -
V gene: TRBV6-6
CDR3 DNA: TGTGCCAGCAGTTCTGGCGGCTCTGACCAGTTCTATGGCTACACCTTC
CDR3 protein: CASSSGGSDQFYGYTF

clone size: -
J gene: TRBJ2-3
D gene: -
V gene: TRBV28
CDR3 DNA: TGTGCCAGCACTACAGACGGGGGAGGTGGTTTGTCTACGCAGTATTTT
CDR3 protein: CASTTDGGGGLSTQYF

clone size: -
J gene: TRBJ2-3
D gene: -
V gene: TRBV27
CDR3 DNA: TGTGCCAGCAGTTTATCCCGCACAGATACGCAGTATTTT
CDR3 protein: CASSLSRTDTQYF

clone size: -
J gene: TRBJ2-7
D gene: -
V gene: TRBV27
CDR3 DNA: TGTGCCAGCTCCCCGAGGGTTTCCTACGAGCAGTACTTC
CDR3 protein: CASSPRVSYEQYF

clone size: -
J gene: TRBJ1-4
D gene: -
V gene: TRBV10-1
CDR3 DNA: TGCGCCAGCAGGGAAGCGCCGCCAACTAATGAAAAACTGTTTTTT
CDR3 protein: CASREAPPTNEKLFF

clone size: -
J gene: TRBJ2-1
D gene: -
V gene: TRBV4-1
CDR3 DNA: TGCGCCAGCAGCCCGCGGGGGCTCCGAGGGTACAATGAGCAGTTCTTC
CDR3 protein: CASSPRGLRGYNEQFF

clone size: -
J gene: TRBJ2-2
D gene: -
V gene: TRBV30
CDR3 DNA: TGTGCCTGGGCCTACAGGGAGCTGGTAGTAGGGGAGCTGTTTTTT
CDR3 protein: CAWAYRELVVGELFF

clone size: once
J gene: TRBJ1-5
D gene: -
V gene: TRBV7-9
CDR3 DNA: TGTGCCAGCAGCTTAGGGCCCTATAGCAATCAGCCCCAGCATTTT
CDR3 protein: CASSLGPYSNQPQHF

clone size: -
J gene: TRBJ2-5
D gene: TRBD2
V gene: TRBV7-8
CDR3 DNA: TGTGCCAGCAGCTTAGCGCGGGGGAAAGGAGAGACCCAGTACTTC
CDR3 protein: CASSLARGKGETQYF

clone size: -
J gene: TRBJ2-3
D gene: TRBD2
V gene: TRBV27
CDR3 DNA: TGTGCCAGCAGTAGAGGGCCTAGCGGGAGTAGCACAGATACGCAGTATTTT
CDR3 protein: CASSRGPSGSSTDTQYF

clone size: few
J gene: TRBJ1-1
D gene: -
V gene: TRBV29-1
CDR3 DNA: TGCAGCGTTGGGGCCGTCGAAGCTTTCTTT
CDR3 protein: CSVGAVEAFF

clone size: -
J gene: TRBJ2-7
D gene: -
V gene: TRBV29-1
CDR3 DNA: TGCAGCGTTACTCCAGGCACGGTTACTAGGGAGCAGTACTTC
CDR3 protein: CSVTPGTVTREQYF

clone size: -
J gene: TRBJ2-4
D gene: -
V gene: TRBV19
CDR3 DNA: TGTGCCAGTAGTATCTGGATAACCAAAAACATTCAGTACTTC
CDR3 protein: CASSIWITKNIQYF

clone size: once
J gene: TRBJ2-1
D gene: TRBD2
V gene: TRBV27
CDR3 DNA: TGTGCCAGCAGTTTTTTTAATACCCCGGGACTAGCGGGATACGGACCCTACAATGAGCAGTTCTTC
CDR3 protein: CASSFFNTPGLAGYGPYNEQFF

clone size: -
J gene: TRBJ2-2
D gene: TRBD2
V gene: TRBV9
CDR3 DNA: TGTGCCAGCAGCCTTTTAGCGGGAGGGCCTCACGGGGAGCTGTTTTTT
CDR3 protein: CASSLLAGGPHGELFF

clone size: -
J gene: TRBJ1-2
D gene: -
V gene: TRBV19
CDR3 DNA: TGTGCCAGTAGTATAGGGGCACCCAACTATGGCTACACCTTC
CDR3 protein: CASSIGAPNYGYTF

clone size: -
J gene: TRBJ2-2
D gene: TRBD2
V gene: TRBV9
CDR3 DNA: TGTGCCAGCAGCGTTCGGACTAGCGGGAGTCATAGGTCCCCAATCACCGGGGAGCTGTTTTTT
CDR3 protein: CASSVRTSGSHRSPITGELFF